This T cell receptor beta chain was recovered during a study of blood T cell repertoires in COVID-19. On the study more broadly: Sites in the United States, Italy and Spain provided acute and convalescent COVID-19 samples. Sources were T cells, B-cell-depleted T cells, or PBMCs; the material itself was cDNA or gDNA.

The CDR3 loop spans 18 amino acids. CDR1 is DFQATT and CDR2 is SNEGSKA in the germline V gene (reference sequence). The V gene end was trimmed by 6 bases and the J gene end by 6 bases; junction bases not matched to a gene: 22. Per the study methods: The assay estimated nucleated cells by amplifying reference gene primers. Repertoires were generated with immunoSEQ multiplex PCR, while TCRdb's copy carries only in-frame clones and drops some. V, J and clone size reflect that table, while D and trimming were determined from the DNA. The sample yields 110,000 or so clones, 75% to 85% seen once. The chain links TRBV20-1 to TRBJ2-7; 11 nucleotides match TRBD2. The sequence came from a woman of 80 years or more with active or convalescent COVID-19. The sequenced sample was peripheral blood. The CDR3 coding sequence is TGCAGTGCCAGTCCAAGTGACCTTACTACTAGCGGGAGTCCCGAGCAGTACTTC. Amino acids: CSASPSDLTTSGSPEQYF.